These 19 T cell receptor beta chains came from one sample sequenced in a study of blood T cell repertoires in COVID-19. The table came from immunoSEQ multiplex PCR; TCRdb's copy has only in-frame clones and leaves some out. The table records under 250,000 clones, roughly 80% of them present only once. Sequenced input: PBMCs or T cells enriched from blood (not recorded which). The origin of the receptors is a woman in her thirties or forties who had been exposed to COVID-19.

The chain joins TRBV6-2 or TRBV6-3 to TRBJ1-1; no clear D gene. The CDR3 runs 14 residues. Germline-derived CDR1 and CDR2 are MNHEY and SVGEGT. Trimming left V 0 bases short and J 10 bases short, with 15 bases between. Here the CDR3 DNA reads TGTGCCAGCAGTTACTCTATCACAGCCCCTGGAGCTTTCTTT. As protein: CASSYSITAPGAFF.

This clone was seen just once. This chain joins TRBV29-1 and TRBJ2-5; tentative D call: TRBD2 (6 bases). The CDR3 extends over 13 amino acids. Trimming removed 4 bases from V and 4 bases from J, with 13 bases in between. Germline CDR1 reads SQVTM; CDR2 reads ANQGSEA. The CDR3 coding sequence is TGCAGCGTTGTCGGCGGGGTCGGAGAGACCCAGTACTTC. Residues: CSVVGGVGETQYF. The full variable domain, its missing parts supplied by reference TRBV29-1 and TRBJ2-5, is SAVISQKPSRDICQRGTSLTIQCQVDSQVTMMFWYRQQPGQSLTLIATANQGSEATYESGFVIDKFPISRPNLTFSTLTVSNMSPEDSSIYLCSVVGGVGETQYFGPGTRLLVL.

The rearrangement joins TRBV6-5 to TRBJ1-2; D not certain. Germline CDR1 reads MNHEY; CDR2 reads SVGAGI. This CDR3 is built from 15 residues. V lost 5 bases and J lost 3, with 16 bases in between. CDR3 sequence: CASSTYSLSHYGYTF. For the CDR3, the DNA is TGTGCCAGCAGTACCTACTCGTTATCCCACTATGGCTACACCTTC.

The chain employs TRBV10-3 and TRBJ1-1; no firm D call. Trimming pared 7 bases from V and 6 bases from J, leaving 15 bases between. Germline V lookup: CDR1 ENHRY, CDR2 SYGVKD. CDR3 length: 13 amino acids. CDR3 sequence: CAITEPPGAEAFF. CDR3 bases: TGTGCCATCACCGAGCCGCCGGGAGCTGAAGCTTTCTTT.

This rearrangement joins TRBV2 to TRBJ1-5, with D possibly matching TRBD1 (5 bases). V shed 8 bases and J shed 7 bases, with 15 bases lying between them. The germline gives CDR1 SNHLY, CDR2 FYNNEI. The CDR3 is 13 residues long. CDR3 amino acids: CASQFQGNQPQHF. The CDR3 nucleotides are TGTGCCAGCCAGTTCCAGGGTAACCAGCCCCAGCATTTT.

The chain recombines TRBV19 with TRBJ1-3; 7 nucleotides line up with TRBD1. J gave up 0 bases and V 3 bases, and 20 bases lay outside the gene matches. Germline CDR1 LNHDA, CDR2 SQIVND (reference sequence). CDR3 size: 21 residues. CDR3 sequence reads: CASSMPGQKSSRNFSGNTIYF. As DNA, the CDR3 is TGTGCCAGTAGTATGCCGGGACAGAAGTCCTCAAGAAACTTCTCTGGAAACACCATATATTTT.

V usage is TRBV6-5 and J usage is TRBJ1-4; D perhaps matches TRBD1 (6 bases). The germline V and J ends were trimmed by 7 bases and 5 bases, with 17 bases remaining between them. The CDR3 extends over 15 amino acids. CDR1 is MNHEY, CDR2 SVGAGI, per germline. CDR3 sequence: CASIPRQEQNEKLFF. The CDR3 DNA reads TGTGCCAGCATCCCTAGACAGGAGCAGAATGAAAAACTGTTTTTT.

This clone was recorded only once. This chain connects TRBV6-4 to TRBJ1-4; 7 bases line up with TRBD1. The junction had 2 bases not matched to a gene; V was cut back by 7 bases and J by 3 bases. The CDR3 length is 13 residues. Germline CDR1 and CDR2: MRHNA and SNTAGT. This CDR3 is CASKDRANEKLFF. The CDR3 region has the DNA TGTGCCAGCAAAGACAGGGCTAATGAAAAACTGTTTTTT.

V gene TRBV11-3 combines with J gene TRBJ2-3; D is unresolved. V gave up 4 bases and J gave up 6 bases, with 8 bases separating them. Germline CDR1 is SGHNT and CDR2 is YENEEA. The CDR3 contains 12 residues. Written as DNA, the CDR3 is TGTGCCAGCAGCTCTCCCTCGGATACGCAGTATTTT. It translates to CASSSPSDTQYF.

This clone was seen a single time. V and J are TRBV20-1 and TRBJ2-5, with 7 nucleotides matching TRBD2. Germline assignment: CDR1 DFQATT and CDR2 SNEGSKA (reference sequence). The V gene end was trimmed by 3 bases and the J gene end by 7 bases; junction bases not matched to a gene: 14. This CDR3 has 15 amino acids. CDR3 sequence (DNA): TGCAGTGCTAGTCCCAGTGAGGCTAGCGGAGCGACCCAGTACTTC. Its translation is CSASPSEASGATQYF.

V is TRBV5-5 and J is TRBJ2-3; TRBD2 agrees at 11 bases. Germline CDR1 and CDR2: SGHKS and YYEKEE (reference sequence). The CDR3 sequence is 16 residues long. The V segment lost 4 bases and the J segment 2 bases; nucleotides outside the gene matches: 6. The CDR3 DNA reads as TGTGCCAGCAGCCCAAGACTAGCGGGGTACACAGATACGCAGTATTTT. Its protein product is CASSPRLAGYTDTQYF.

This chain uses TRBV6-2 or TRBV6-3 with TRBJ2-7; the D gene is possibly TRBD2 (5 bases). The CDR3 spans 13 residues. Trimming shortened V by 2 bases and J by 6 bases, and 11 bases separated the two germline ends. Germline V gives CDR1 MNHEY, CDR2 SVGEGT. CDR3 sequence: CASSYNTRAEQYF. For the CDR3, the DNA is TGTGCCAGCAGTTACAATACTAGAGCCGAGCAGTACTTC.

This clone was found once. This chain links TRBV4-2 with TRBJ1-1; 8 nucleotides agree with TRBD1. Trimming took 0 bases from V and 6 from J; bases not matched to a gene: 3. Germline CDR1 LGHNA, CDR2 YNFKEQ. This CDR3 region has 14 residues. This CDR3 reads CASSQDQGASEAFF. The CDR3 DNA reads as TGTGCCAGCAGCCAAGATCAGGGGGCATCTGAAGCTTTCTTT.

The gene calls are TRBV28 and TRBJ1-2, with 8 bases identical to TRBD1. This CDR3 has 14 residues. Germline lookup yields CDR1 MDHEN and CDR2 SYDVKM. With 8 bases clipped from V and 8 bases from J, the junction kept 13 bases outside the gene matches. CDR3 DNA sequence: TGTGCCAGCGTTGGACAGGGATTAGGAGGAGGCTACACCTTC. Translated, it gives CASVGQGLGGGYTF.

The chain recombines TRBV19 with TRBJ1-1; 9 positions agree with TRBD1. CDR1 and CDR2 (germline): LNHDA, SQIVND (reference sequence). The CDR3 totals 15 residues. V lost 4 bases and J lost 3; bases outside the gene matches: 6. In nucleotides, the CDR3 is TGTGCCAGTAGTAGCCTAGGGACAGGGTACACTGAAGCTTTCTTT. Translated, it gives CASSSLGTGYTEAFF.

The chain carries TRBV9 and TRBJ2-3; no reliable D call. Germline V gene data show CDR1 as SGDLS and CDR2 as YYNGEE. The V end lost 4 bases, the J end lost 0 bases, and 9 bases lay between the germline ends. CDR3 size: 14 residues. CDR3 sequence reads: CASSRELSTDTQYF. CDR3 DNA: TGTGCCAGCAGCAGAGAACTAAGCACAGATACGCAGTATTTT.

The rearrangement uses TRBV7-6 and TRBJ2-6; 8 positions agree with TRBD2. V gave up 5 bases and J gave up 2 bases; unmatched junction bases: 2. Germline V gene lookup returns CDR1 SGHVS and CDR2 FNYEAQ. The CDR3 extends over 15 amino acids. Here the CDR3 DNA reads TGTGCCAGCAGCCTCGGGAGGGCTGGGGCCAACGTCCTGACTTTC. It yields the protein CASSLGRAGANVLTF.

CDR3 residues: CASSLSLSETQYF. The CDR3, as DNA: TGTGCCAGCAGCTTAAGCCTCTCGGAGACCCAGTACTTC. The rearrangement links TRBV11-2 to TRBJ2-5; D not certain. Germline lookup yields CDR1 SGHAT and CDR2 FQNNGV. The CDR3 consists of 13 residues. The ends were cut back, 2 bases at V and 5 bases at J, with 9 bases in the middle.

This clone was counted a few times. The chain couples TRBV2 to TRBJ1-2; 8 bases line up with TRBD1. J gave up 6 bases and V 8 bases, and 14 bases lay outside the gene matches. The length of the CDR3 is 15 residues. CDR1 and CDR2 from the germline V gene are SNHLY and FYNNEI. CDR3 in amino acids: CASLHRLDRENGYTF. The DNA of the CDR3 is TGTGCCAGCCTACACCGGTTGGACAGGGAAAATGGCTACACCTTC. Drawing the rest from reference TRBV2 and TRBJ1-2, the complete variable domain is EPEVTQTPSHQVTQMGQEVILRCVPISNHLYFYWYRQILGQKVEFLVSFYNNEISEKSEIFDDQFSVERPDGSNFTLKIRSTKLEDSAMYFCASLHRLDRENGYTFGSGTRLTVV.